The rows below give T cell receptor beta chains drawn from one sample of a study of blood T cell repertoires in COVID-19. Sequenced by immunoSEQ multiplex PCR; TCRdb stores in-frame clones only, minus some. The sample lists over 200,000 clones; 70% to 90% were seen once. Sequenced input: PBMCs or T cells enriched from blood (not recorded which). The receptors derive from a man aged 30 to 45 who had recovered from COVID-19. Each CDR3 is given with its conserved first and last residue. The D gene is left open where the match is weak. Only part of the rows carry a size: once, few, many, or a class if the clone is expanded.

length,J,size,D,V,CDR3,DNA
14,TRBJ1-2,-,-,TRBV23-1,CASSRTGGALGYTF,TGCGCCAGCAGTCGGACGGGGGGGGCACTGGGCTACACCTTC
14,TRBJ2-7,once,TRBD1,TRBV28,CASSVHGTDYEQYF,TGTGCCAGCAGTGTACACGGGACAGACTACGAGCAGTACTTC
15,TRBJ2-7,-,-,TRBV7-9,CASSPEQGLTYEQYF,TGTGCCAGCAGCCCGGAACAGGGATTAACCTACGAGCAGTACTTC
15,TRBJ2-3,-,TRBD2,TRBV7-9,CASSPDGGRFDTQYF,TGTGCCAGCAGCCCCGACGGCGGGAGATTCGATACGCAGTATTTT
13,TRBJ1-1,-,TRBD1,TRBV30,CAWNGQGATEAFF,TGTGCCTGGAACGGGCAGGGGGCGACTGAAGCTTTCTTT
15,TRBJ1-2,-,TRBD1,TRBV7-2,CASSLGTGGAYGYTF,TGTGCCAGCAGCTTAGGGACAGGGGGGGCCTATGGCTACACCTTC
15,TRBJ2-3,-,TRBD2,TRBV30,CAWSRTSGPTDTQYF,TGTGCCTGGAGCCGCACTAGCGGGCCCACAGATACGCAGTATTTT
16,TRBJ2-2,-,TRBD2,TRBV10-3,CAIRPGLGMGTGELFF,TGTGCCATCAGGCCGGGACTAGGGATGGGCACCGGGGAGCTGTTTTTT
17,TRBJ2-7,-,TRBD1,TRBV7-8,CASSTNTGESFSYEQYF,TGTGCCAGCAGCACCAATACAGGGGAAAGTTTCTCCTACGAGCAGTACTTC
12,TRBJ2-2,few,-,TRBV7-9,CASSSSTGELFF,TGTGCCAGCAGTTCATCCACCGGGGAGCTGTTTTTT
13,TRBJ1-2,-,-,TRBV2,CASSVTTRDGYTF,TGTGCCAGCAGTGTTACTACAAGAGATGGCTACACCTTC
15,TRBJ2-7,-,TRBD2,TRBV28,CASSPRGTSVYEQYF,TGTGCCAGCAGTCCTCGAGGGACTAGCGTTTACGAGCAGTACTTC
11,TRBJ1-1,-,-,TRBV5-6,CASSFHMEAFF,TGTGCCAGCAGCTTTCACATGGAAGCTTTCTTT
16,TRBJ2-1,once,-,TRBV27,CASSPFLGDPYNEQFF,TGTGCCAGCAGCCCTTTCCTGGGAGATCCCTACAATGAGCAGTTCTTC
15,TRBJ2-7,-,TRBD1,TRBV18,CASSQRTGGKDEQYF,TGTGCCAGCTCCCAGAGGACAGGTGGAAAGGACGAGCAGTACTTC
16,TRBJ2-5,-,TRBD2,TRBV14,CASSRRLRASGETQYF,TGTGCCAGCAGCAGAAGACTTCGGGCTAGCGGAGAGACCCAGTACTTC
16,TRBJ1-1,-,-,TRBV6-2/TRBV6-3,CASSYSVDTKNTEAFF,TGTGCCAGCAGTTACTCTGTGGACACCAAGAACACTGAAGCTTTCTTT
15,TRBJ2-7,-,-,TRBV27,CASSPGGQGLAEQYF,TGTGCCAGCAGCCCGGGAGGACAGGGATTGGCCGAGCAGTACTTC
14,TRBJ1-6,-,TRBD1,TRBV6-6,CASSPDRVNSPLHF,TGTGCCAGCAGCCCGGACAGGGTCAATTCACCCCTCCACTTT
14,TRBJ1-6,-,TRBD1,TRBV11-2,CASSMRQGHSPLHF,TGTGCCAGCAGCATGAGACAGGGTCATTCACCCCTCCACTTT
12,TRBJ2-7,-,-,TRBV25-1,CASSLRQYEQYF,TGTGCCAGCAGTCTCCGACAGTACGAGCAGTACTTC
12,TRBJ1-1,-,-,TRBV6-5,CASGNRATEAFF,TGTGCCAGCGGAAACAGGGCCACTGAAGCTTTCTTT
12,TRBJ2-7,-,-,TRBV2,CASSLTGNEQYF,TGTGCCAGCAGCCTTACAGGTAACGAGCAGTACTTC
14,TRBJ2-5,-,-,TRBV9,CASSVGQVQETQYF,TGTGCCAGCAGCGTAGGACAGGTACAAGAGACCCAGTACTTC
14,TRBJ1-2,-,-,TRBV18,CASSPYRAEFGYTF,TGTGCCAGCTCACCCTACAGGGCAGAATTTGGCTACACCTTC
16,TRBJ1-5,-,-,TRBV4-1,CASSQPTKGSNQPQHF,TGCGCCAGCAGCCAACCGACGAAGGGGAGCAATCAGCCCCAGCATTTT
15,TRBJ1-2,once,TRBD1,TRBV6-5,CASSSPGQGNYGYTF,TGTGCCAGCAGTAGTCCGGGACAGGGAAACTATGGCTACACCTTC